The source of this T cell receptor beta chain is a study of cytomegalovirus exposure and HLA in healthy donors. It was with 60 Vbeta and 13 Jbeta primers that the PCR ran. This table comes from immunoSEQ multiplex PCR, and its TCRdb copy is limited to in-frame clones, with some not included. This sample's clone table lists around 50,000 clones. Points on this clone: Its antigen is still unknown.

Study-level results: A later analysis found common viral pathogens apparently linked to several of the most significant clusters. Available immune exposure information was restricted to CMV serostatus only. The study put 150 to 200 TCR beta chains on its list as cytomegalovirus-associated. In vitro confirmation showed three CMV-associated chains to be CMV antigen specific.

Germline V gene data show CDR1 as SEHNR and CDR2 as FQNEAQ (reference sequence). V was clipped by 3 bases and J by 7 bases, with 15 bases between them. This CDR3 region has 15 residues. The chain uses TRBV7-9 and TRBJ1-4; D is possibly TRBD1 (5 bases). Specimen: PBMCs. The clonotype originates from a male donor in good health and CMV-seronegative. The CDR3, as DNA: TGTGCCAGCAGCTTCGTCAGGGAAGAAGGTGAAAAACTGTTTTTT. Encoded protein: CASSFVREEGEKLFF.